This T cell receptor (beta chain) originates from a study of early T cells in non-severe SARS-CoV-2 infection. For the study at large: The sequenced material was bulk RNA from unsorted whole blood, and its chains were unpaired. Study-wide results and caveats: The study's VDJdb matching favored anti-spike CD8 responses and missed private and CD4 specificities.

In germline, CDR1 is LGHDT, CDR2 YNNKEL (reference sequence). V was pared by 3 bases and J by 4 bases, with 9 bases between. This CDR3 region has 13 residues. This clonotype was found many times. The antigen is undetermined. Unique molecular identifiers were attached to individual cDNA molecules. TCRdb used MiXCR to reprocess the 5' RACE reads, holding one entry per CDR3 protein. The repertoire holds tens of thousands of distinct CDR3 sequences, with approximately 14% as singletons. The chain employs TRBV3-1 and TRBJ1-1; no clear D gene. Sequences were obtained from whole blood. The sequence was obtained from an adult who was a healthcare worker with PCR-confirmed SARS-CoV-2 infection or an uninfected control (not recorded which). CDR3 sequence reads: CASSHRTLTEAFF. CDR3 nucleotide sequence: TGTGCCAGCAGCCATAGGACCCTCACTGAAGCTTTCTTT.